A single sample gave rise to the 7 T cell receptor beta chains below, sequenced in a study of shared clonotypes between healthy human individuals. TCRdb's table, derived via immunoSEQ multiplex PCR, lists solely in-frame clones and lacks some. The data contain roughly 680,000 clones, over 55% of them singletons. Input material: memory CD4+ T cells sorted from blood. Described subset: CD45RA-negative fraction. These receptors were taken from a woman between 25 and 40 years old in good health.

A few counts support this clone. The chain combines TRBV18 with TRBJ2-1, with D maybe TRBD2 (5 bases). Germline loops: CDR1 KGHSH, CDR2 LQKENI. The CDR3 has 16 residues. Trimming shortened V by 2 bases and J by 2 bases, and 13 bases separated the two germline ends. The CDR3 nucleotides read TGTGCCAGCTCACCAACCGCTAGCACCACCTACAATGAGCAGTTCTTC. Translation: CASSPTASTTYNEQFF.

The rearrangement links TRBV19 to TRBJ1-2; TRBD1 might be the D (5 bases). V lost 7 bases and J lost 7, with 13 bases in between. The CDR3 spans 12 residues. Germline V gene sequence: CDR1 LNHDA, CDR2 SQIVND (reference sequence). CDR3 nucleotide sequence: TGTGCCAGTAAGGCAGGGATCTCTGGCTACACCTTC. Amino acid sequence: CASKAGISGYTF.

This clone has a single count. The V call is TRBV5-1, the J call TRBJ1-1, with a weak D call TRBD1 (6 bases). There are 15 residues in the CDR3. Germline CDR1 SGHRS, CDR2 YFSETQ. V lost 3 bases, J lost 1 base, and 13 bases lay in between. In nucleotides, the CDR3 is TGCGCCAGCAGCTCCCGGACAGCGACGAACACTGAAGCTTTCTTT. Its protein product is CASSSRTATNTEAFF. The full variable domain, completed using reference TRBV5-1 and TRBJ1-1, is KAGVTQTPRYLIKTRGQQVTLSCSPISGHRSVSWYQQTPGQGLQFLFEYFSETQRNKGNFPGRFSGRQFSNSRSEMNVSTLELGDSALYLCASSSRTATNTEAFFGQGTRLTVV.

This chain links TRBV27 with TRBJ1-3; D is perhaps TRBD1 (5 bases). Germline V gene data show CDR1 as MNHEY and CDR2 as SMNVEV (reference sequence). This CDR3 contains 15 residues. With 5 bases removed from V and 9 bases from J, the gap between germline ends came to 20 bases. The CDR3 sequence: CASSPRGEGFATIYF. The CDR3 DNA reads TGTGCCAGCAGTCCCCGGGGGGAGGGGTTCGCCACCATATATTTT.

The chain is built from TRBV5-1 and TRBJ2-7; 11 bases are a match to TRBD2. V dropped 4 bases and J dropped 4; count of bases not matched to a gene: 4. Germline values: CDR1 SGHRS, CDR2 YFSETQ. The CDR3 is made up of 14 amino acids. The chain's CDR3 is CASSTTSGSYEQYF. The DNA for the CDR3 is TGCGCCAGCAGCACCACTAGCGGGAGTTACGAGCAGTACTTC.

The rearrangement uses TRBV11-1 and TRBJ1-4; D perhaps matches TRBD1 (5 bases). In germline, CDR1 is SGHAT, CDR2 FQDESV (reference sequence). Trimming cost V 1 base and J 4 bases, with 10 bases left between them. The CDR3 is 15 amino acids. The CDR3 region is CASSLGLQVNEKLFF. The CDR3 nucleotides read TGTGCCAGCAGCTTAGGGTTACAGGTTAATGAAAAACTGTTTTTT. The entire variable domain, with the rest obtained from reference TRBV11-1 and TRBJ1-4, is as follows: EAEVAQSPRYKITEKSQAVAFWCDPISGHATLYWYRQILGQGPELLVQFQDESVVDDSQLPKDRFSAERLKGVDSTLKIQPAELGDSAMYLCASSLGLQVNEKLFFGSGTQLSVL.

This clone appeared once. The rearrangement uses TRBV28 and TRBJ2-1; D gene unclear. The V gene's germline CDR1 is MDHEN and CDR2 SYDVKM. The CDR3 length is 12 residues. V was pared by 7 bases and J by 10 bases, with 14 bases between. The CDR3 is CASTPHPREQFF. The CDR3 DNA reads TGTGCCAGCACCCCCCATCCCCGGGAGCAGTTCTTC.